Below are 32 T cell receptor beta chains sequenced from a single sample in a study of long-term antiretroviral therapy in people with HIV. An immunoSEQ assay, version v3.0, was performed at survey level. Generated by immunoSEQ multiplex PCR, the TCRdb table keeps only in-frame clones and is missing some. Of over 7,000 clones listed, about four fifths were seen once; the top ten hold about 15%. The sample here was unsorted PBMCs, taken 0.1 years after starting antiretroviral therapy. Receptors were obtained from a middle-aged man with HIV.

Here the CDR3 DNA reads TGCGCCAGCAGTCAAGGACAGGGCAGCAATCAGCCCCAGCATTTT. It is translated as CASSQGQGSNQPQHF. The V call is TRBV23-1, the J call TRBJ1-5; 8 bases line up with TRBD1. TRBV23-1 is an open reading frame whose function is uncertain. The CDR3 covers 15 residues. The V gene end was trimmed by 2 bases and the J gene end by 1 base; junction bases not matched to a gene: 1.

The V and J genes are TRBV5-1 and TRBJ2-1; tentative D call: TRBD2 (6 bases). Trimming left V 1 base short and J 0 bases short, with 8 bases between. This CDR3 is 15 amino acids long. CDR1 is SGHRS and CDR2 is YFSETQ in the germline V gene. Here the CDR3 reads CASSLTRGSYNEQFF. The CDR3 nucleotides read TGCGCCAGCAGCTTGACGCGGGGCTCCTACAATGAGCAGTTCTTC.

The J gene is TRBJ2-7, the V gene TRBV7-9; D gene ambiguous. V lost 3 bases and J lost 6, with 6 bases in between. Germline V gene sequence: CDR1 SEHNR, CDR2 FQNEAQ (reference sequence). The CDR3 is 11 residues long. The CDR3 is CASSLAGEQYF. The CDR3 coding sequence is TGTGCCAGCAGCTTGGCAGGCGAGCAGTACTTC.

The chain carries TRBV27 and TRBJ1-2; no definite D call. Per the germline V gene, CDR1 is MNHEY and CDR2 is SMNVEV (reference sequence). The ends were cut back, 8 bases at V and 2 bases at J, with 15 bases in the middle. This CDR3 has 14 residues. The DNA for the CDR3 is TGTGCCAGCGCTACCCTCGGGCCAAACTATGGCTACACCTTC. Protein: CASATLGPNYGYTF.

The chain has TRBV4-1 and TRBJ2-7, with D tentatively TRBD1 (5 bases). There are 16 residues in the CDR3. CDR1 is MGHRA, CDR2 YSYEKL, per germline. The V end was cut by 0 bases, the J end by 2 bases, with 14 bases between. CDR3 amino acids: CASSQDPQPRAYEQYF. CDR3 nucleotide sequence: TGCGCCAGCAGCCAAGATCCCCAGCCCAGGGCCTACGAGCAGTACTTC.

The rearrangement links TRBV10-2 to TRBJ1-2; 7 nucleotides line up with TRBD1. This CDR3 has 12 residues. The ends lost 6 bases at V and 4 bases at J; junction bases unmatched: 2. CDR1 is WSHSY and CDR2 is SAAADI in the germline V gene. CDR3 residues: CASRDRTYGYTF. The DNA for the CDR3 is TGCGCCAGCAGGGACAGGACCTATGGCTACACCTTC.

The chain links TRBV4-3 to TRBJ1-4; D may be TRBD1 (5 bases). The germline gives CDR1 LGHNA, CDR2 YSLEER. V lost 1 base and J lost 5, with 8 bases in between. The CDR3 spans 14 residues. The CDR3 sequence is CASSQGRVNEKLFF. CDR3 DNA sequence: TGCGCCAGCAGCCAAGGCAGGGTCAATGAAAAACTGTTTTTT.

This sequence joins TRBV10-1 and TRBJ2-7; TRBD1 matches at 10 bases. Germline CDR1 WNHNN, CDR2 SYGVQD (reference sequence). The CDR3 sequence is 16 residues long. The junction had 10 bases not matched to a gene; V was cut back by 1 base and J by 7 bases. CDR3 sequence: CASSEFFGTGVREQYF. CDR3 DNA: TGCGCCAGCAGTGAGTTCTTCGGGACAGGGGTGAGGGAGCAGTACTTC.

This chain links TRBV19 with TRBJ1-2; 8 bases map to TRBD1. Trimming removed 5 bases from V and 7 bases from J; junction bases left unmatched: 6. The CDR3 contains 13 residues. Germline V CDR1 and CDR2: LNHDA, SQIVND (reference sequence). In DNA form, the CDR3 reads TGTGCCAGTAGTCCGCAGGGGGCGTTTGGCTACACCTTC. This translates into CASSPQGAFGYTF.

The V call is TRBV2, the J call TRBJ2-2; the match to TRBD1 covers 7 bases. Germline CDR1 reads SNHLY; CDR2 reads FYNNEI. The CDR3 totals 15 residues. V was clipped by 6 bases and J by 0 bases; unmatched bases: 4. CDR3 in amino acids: CASSLDRSNTGELFF. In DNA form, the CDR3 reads TGTGCCAGCAGCTTGGACAGGTCGAACACCGGGGAGCTGTTTTTT.

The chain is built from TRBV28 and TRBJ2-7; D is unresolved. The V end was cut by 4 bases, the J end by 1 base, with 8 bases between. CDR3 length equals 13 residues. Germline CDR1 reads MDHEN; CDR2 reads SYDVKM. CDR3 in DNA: TGTGCCAGCAGTTCGGTAAGATCCTACGAGCAGTACTTC. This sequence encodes CASSSVRSYEQYF.

The CDR3 reads CASSPGTGNEKLFF. The CDR3 coding sequence is TGTGCCAGCAGTCCCGGGACGGGGAATGAAAAACTGTTTTTT. The chain is built from TRBV27 and TRBJ1-4; possibly TRBD1 for D (5 bases). The CDR3 covers 14 residues. V was pared by 5 bases and J by 5 bases, with 12 bases between. CDR1 is MNHEY and CDR2 is SMNVEV in the germline V gene (reference sequence).

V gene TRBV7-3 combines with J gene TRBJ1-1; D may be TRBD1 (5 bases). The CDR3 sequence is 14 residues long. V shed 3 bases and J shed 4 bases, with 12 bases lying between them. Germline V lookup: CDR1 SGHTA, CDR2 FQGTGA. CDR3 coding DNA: TGTGCCAGCAGCTTCCTTGGGGGGACCACTGAAGCTTTCTTT. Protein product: CASSFLGGTTEAFF.

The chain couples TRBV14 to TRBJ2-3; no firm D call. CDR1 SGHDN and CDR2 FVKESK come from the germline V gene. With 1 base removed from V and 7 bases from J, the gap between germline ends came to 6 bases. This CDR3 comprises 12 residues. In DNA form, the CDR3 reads TGTGCCAGCAGCCAAGTAGCAAATACGCAGTATTTT. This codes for CASSQVANTQYF. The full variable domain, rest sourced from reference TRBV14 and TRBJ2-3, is EAGVTQFPSHSVIEKGQTVTLRCDPISGHDNLYWYRRVMGKEIKFLLHFVKESKQDESGMPNNRFLAERTGGTYSTLKVQPAELEDSGVYFCASSQVANTQYFGPGTRLTVL.

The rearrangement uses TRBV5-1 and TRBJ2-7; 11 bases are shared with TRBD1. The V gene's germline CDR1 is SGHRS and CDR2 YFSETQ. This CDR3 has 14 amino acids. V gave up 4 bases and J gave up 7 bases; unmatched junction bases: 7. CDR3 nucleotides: TGCGCCAGCAGCCCGGGACAGGGGGAAGATGAGCAGTACTTC. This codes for CASSPGQGEDEQYF.

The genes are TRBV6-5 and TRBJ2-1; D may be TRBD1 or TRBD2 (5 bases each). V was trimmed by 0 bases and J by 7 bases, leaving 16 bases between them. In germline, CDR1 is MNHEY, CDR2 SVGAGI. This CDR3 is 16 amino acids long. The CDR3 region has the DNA TGTGCCAGCAGTTACTCTGGGACGCAGGCTGGGAATGAGCAGTTCTTC. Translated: CASSYSGTQAGNEQFF.

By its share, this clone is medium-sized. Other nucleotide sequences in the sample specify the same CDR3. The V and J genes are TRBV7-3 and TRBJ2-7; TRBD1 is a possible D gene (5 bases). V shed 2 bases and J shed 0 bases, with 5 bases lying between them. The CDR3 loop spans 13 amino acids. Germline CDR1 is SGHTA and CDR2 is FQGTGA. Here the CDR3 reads CASSLGHSYEQYF. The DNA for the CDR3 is TGTGCCAGCAGCTTAGGACACTCCTACGAGCAGTACTTC.

Here the CDR3 DNA reads TGCGCCAGCAGCCAGACAGGGGTCTACGAGCAGTACTTC. Its protein is CASSQTGVYEQYF. This rearrangement joins TRBV4-1 to TRBJ2-7; 8 positions agree with TRBD1. In germline, CDR1 is MGHRA, CDR2 YSYEKL. CDR3 length: 13 residues. The V segment lost 3 bases and the J segment 3 bases; nucleotides outside the gene matches: 1.

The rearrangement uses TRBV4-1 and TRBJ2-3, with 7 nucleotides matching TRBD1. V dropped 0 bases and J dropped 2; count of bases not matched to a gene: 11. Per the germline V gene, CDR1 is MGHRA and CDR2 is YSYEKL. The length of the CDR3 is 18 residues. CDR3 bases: TGCGCCAGCAGCCAAGACAGGGGGAGTTCAGACGTCACAGATACGCAGTATTTT. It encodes CASSQDRGSSDVTDTQYF.

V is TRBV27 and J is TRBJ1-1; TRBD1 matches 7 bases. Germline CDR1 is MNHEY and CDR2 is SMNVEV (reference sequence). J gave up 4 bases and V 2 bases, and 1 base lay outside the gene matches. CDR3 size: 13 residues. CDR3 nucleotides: TGTGCCAGCAGTTTAGAGGGGGCCACTGAAGCTTTCTTT. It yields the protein CASSLEGATEAFF.

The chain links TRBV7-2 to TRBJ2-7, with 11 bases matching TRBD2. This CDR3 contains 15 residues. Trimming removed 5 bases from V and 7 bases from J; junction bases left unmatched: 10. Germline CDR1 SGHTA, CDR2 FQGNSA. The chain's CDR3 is CASSETSGGWGEQYF. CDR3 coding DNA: TGTGCCAGCAGCGAAACTAGCGGGGGTTGGGGAGAGCAGTACTTC.

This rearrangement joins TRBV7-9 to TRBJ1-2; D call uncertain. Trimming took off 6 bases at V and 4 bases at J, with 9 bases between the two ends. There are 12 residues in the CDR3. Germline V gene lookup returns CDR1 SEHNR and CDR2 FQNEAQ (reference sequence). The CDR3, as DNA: TGTGCCAGCAGTCCAGAGGGCTATGGCTACACCTTC. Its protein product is CASSPEGYGYTF.

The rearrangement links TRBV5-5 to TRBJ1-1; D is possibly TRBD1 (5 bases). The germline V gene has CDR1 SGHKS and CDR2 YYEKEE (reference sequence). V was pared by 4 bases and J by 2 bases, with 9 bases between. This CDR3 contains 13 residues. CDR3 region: CASSRTLNTEAFF. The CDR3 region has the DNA TGTGCCAGCAGCAGGACACTAAACACTGAAGCTTTCTTT.

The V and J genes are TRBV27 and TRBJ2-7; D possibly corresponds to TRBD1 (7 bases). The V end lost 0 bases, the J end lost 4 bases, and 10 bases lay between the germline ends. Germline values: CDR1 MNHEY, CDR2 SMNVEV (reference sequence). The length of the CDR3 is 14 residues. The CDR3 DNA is TGTGCCAGCAGTTTATCCCCAGGGGGGTACGAGCAGTACTTC. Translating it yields CASSLSPGGYEQYF.

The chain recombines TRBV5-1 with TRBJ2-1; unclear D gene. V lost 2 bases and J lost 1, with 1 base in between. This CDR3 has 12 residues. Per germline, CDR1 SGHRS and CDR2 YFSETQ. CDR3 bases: TGCGCCAGCAGCTTTTCCTACAATGAGCAGTTCTTC. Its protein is CASSFSYNEQFF.

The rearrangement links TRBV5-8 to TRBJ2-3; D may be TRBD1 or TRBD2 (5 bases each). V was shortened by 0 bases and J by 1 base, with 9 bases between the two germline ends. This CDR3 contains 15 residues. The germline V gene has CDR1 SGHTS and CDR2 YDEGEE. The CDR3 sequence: CASSLDGAGTDTQYF. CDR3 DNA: TGTGCCAGCAGCTTGGACGGGGCCGGCACAGATACGCAGTATTTT. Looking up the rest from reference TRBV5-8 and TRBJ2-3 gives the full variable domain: EAGVTQSPTHLIKTRGQQATLRCSPISGHTSVYWYQQALGLGLQFLLWYDEGEERNRGNFPPRFSGRQFPNYSSELNVNALELEDSALYLCASSLDGAGTDTQYFGPGTRLTVL.

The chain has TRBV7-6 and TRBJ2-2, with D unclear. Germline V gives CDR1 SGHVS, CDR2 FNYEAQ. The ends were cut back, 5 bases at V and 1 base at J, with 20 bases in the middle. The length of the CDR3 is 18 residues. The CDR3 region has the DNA TGTGCCAGCAGCCCGGGTACGGTCCGGACCTTGAACACCGGGGAGCTGTTTTTT. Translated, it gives CASSPGTVRTLNTGELFF.

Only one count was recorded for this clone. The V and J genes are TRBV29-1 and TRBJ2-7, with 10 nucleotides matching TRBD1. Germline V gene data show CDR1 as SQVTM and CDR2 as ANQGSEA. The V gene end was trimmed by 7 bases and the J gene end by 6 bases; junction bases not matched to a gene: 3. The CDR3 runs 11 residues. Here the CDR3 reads CSGGQGSEQYF. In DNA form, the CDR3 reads TGCAGCGGGGGACAGGGGTCCGAGCAGTACTTC.

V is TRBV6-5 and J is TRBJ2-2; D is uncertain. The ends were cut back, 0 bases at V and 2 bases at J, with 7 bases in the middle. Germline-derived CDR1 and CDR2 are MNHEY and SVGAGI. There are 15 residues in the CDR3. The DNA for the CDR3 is TGTGCCAGCAGTTACTCGCCCAGAAACACCGGGGAGCTGTTTTTT. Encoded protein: CASSYSPRNTGELFF.

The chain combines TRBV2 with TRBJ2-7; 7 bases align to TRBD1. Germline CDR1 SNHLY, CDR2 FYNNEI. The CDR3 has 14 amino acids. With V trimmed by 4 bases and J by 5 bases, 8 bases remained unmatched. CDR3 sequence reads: CASSGRDSIHEQYF. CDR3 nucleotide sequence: TGTGCCAGCAGTGGACGGGACAGCATCCACGAGCAGTACTTC.

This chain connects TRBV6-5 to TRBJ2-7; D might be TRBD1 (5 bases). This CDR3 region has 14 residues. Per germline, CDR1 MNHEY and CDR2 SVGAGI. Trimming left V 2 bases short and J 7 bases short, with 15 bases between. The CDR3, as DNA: TGTGCCAGCAGTTACGGGCCAGGGTTCGGGGAGCAGTACTTC. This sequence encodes CASSYGPGFGEQYF.

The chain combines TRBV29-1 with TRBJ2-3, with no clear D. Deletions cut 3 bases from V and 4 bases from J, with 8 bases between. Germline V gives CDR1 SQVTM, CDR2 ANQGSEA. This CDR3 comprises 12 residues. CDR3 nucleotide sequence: TGCAGCGTTGATGCCAGTGCAGATACGCAGTATTTT. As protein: CSVDASADTQYF.